The clone carrying this T cell receptor (beta chain) appeared a few times. The antigen is undetermined. The sample belongs to a study of T cell clonotyping in hematopoietic cell transplantation. Produced via immunoSEQ multiplex PCR; TCRdb's table is partial and in-frame only. The repertoire consists of about 27,000 clones, with roughly 71% occurring once and the leading ten covering about 5.9%. Broader study findings: Broader posttransplant TCR repertoire diversity was predicted by graft donor and pretransplant recipient Inverse Simpson Index values. Recipient TCR diversity dropped after transplant; expanded clonotypes rose from day 30 to 180.

Indicated time point: recipient sample about 28 days before transplant, after cytoreduction. The sample was peripheral blood mononuclear cells, taken before stem cell transplant. The source of this sequence is a man aged 45-65 years with myelodysplastic syndrome. Some clones in this sample may be carry-over from other donors' samples.

The CDR3 region is CASSPTTVFYGYTF. The CDR3 coding sequence is TGTGCCAGCAGCCCAACGACAGTATTCTATGGCTACACCTTC. J is TRBJ1-2 and V is TRBV7-2, with a weak D call TRBD1 (5 bases). This CDR3 has 14 amino acids. Trimming stripped 5 bases from V and 4 bases from J, with 14 bases between. Germline V CDR1 and CDR2: SGHTA, FQGNSA.